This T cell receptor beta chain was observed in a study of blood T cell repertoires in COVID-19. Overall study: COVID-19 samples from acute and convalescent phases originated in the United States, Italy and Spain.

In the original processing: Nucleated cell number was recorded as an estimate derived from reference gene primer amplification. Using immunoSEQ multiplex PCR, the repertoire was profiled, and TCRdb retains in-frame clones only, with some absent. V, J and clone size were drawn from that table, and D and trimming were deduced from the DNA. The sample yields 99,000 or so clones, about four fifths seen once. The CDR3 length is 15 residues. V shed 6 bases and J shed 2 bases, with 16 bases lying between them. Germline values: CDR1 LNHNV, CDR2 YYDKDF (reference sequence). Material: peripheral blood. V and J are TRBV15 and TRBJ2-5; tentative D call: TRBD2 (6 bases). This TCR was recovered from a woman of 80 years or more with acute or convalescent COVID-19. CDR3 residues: CATSRAEGPQETQYF. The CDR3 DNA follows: TGTGCCACCAGTCGCGCGGAGGGACCTCAAGAGACCCAGTACTTC.